The sequence of this T cell receptor beta chain was determined in a study of identical twins. Unique molecular identifiers were present on the cDNA, which also gained a universal primer site by template switching. From the 5' RACE reads, TCRdb called clonotypes with MiXCR, one entry per CDR3 protein. The data show 540,000 or so distinct CDR3 sequences, with 20% to 25% seen just once and about 0.5% held by the top ten. From germline, CDR1 is MGHRA and CDR2 YSYEKL. CDR3 size: 16 residues. V lost 0 bases to trimming and J lost 0 bases, with 9 bases between them. The sample also formed part of further work on yellow fever vaccine responses in identical twins. Per that study: A vaccine T cell response that seemed partly convergent and partly personalized was reported in twins.

Sequencing was performed on CD4+ T cells sorted from blood. The chain recombines TRBV4-1 with TRBJ2-1, with D unresolved. The TCR sequence derives from a woman between 18 and 30 years old in good health. The CDR3 here is CASSQERAFSYNEQFF. CDR3 DNA sequence: TGCGCCAGCAGCCAAGAACGGGCGTTCTCCTACAATGAGCAGTTCTTC.